Listed here are 2 T cell receptor beta chains from one sample, sequenced in a study of T-cell memory formation after mild COVID-19. TCRdb redid the calling of the 5' RACE reads with MiXCR, one entry per CDR3 protein. This repertoire shows around 320,000 distinct CDR3 sequences, approximately 14% found once; its top ten account for roughly a fifth. Sequencing was carried out using PBMCs or a T cell subset sorted from them (not recorded which). The receptor set was obtained from a man between 18 and 35 years old who had mild COVID-19 (a few samples of this study predate the infection). Cell type and time point are not known.

This clonotype was seen a few times. This chain connects TRBV12-3 or TRBV12-4 to TRBJ2-1; 9 positions agree with TRBD2. There are 11 residues in the CDR3. The V segment lost 10 bases and the J segment 8 bases; nucleotides outside the gene matches: 3. The CDR3 nucleotides read TGTGCCACCCGACTAGCGGATGAGCAGTTCTTC. Its translation: CATRLADEQFF.

This sequence joins TRBV29-1 and TRBJ2-1; 10 bases map to TRBD2. This CDR3 comprises 13 residues. CDR1 and CDR2 (germline): SQVTM, ANQGSEA. The CDR3, as DNA: TGCAGAATAAGCGGGGGGGCTTACAATGAGCAGTTCTTC. It codes for CRISGGAYNEQFF.